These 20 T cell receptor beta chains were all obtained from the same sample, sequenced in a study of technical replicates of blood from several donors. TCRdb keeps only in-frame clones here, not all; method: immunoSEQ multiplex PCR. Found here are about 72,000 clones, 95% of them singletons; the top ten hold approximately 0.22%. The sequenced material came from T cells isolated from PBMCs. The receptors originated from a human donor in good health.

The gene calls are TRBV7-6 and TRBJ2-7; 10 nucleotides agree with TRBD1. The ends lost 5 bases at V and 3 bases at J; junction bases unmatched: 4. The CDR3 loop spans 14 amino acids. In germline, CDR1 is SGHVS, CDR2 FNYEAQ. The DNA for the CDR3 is TGTGCCAGCAGCCTTGGACAGGGGGGCTACGAGCAGTACTTC. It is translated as CASSLGQGGYEQYF. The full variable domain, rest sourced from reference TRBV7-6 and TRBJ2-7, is GAGVSQSPRYKVTKRGQDVALRCDPISGHVSLYWYRQALGQGPEFLTYFNYEAQQDKSGLPNDRFSAERPEGSISTLTIQRTEQRDSAMYRCASSLGQGGYEQYFGPGTRLTVT.

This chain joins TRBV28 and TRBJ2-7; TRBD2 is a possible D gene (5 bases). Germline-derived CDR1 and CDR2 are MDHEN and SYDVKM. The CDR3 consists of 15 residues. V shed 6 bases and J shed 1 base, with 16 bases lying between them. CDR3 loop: CASRLGKGLSYEQYF. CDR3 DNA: TGTGCCAGCAGACTAGGTAAAGGGCTTTCCTACGAGCAGTACTTC.

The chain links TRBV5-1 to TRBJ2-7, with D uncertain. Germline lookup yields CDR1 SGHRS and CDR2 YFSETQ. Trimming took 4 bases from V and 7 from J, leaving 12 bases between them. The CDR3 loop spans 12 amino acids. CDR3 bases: TGCGCCAGCAGCCCGTCGGGTGGGGAGCAGTACTTC. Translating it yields CASSPSGGEQYF.

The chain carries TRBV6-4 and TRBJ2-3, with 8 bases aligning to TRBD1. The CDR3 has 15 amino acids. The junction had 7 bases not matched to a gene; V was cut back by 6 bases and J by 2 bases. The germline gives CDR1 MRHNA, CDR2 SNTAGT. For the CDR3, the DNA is TGTGCCAGCAGCGGGACAGGCCTACTCACAGATACGCAGTATTTT. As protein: CASSGTGLLTDTQYF.

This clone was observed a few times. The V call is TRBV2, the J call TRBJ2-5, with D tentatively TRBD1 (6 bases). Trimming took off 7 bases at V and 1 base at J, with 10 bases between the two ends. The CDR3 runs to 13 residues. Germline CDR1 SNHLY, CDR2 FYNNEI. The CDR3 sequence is CASMWGLQETQYF. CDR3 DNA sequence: TGTGCCAGCATGTGGGGGCTCCAAGAGACCCAGTACTTC.

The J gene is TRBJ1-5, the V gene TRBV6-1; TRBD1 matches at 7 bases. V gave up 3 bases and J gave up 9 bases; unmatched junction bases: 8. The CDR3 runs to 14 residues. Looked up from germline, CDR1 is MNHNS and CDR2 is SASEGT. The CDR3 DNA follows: TGTGCCAGCAGTGAGAGACAGGGACCGCGGCCCCAGCATTTT. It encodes CASSERQGPRPQHF.

DNA of the CDR3: TGTGCCAGCAGTTTAACAGGGTTTGGCTACACCTTC. Encoded protein: CASSLTGFGYTF. This chain uses TRBV6-5 with TRBJ1-2; D is perhaps TRBD1 (6 bases). The germline CDR1 and CDR2 sequences are MNHEY and SVGAGI. The CDR3 covers 12 residues. V was shortened by 4 bases and J by 7 bases, with 10 bases between the two germline ends.

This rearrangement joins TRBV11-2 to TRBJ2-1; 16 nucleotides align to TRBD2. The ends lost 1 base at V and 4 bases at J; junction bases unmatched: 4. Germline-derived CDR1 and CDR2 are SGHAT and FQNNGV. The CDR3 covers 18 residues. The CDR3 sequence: CASSLVGTSGGVYNEQFF. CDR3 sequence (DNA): TGTGCCAGCAGCTTAGTGGGGACTAGCGGGGGGGTTTACAATGAGCAGTTCTTC. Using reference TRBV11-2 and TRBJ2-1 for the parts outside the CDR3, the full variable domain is EAGVAQSPRYKIIEKRQSVAFWCNPISGHATLYWYQQILGQGPKLLIQFQNNGVVDDSQLPKDRFSAERLKGVDSTLKIQPAKLEDSAVYLCASSLVGTSGGVYNEQFFGPGTRLTVL.

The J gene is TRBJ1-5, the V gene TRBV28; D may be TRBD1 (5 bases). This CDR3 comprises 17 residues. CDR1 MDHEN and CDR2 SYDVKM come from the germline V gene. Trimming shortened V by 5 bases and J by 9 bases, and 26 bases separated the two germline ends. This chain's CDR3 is CASSHRGTSVVLRPQHF. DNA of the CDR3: TGTGCCAGCAGTCACCGCGGGACCTCGGTTGTCCTTCGGCCCCAGCATTTT.

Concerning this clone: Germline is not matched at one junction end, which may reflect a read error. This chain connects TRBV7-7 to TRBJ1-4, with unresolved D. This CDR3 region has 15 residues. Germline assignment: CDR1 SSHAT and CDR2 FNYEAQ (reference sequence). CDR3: CASSLAGPPNEKLFF. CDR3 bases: TGTGCTAGCAGCTTAGCTGGGCCTCCTAATGAAAAACTGTTTTTT.

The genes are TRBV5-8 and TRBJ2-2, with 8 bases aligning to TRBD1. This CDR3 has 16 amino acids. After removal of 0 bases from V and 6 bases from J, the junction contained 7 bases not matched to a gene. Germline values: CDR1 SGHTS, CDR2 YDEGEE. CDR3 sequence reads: CASSLVQGEGPGELFF. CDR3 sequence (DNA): TGTGCCAGCAGCTTGGTACAGGGGGAAGGTCCCGGGGAGCTGTTTTTT.

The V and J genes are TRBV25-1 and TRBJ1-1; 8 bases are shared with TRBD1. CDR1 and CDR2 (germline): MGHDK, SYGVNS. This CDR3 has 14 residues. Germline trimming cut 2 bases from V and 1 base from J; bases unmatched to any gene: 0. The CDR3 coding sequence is TGTGCCAGCAGTGAAGGACAGGGGAACACTGAAGCTTTCTTT. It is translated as CASSEGQGNTEAFF.

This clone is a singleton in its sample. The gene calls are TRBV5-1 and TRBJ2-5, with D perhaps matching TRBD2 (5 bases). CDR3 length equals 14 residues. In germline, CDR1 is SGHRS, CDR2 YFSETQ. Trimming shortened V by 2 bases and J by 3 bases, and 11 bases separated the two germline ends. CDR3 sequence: CASSFGLAEETQYF. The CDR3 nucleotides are TGCGCCAGCAGCTTCGGCCTAGCAGAAGAGACCCAGTACTTC.

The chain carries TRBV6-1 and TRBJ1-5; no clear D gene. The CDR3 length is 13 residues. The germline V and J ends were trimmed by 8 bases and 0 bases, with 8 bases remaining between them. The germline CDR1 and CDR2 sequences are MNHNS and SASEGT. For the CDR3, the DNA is TGTGCCAGCCTTGACTTTAGCAATCAGCCCCAGCATTTT. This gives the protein CASLDFSNQPQHF.

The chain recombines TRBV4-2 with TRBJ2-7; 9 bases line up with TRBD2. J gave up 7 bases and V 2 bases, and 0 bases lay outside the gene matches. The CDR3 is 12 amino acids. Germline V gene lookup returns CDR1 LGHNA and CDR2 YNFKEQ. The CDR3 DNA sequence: TGTGCCAGCAGCCAACTAGCGGGGGAGCAGTACTTC. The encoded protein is CASSQLAGEQYF.

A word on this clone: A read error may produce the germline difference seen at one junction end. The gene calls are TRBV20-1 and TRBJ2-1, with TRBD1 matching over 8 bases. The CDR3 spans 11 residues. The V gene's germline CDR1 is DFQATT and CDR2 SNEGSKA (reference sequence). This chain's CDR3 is CSARDRGMVLF. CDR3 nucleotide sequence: TGCAGTGCGCGTGACAGGGGAATGGTGCTCTTC.

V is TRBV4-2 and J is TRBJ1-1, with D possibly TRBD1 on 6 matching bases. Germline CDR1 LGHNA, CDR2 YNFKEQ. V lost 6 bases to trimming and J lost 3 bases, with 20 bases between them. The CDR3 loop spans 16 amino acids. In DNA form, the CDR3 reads TGTGCCAGCAGTCCCAATGCCGGGACACAGTACACTGAAGCTTTCTTT. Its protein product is CASSPNAGTQYTEAFF.

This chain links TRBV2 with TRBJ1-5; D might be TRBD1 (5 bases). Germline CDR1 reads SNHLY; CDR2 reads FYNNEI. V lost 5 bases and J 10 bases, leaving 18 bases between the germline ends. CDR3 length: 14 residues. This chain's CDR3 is CASSRQLDWDPQHF. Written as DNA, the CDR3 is TGTGCCAGCAGTCGACAGCTTGATTGGGATCCCCAGCATTTT.

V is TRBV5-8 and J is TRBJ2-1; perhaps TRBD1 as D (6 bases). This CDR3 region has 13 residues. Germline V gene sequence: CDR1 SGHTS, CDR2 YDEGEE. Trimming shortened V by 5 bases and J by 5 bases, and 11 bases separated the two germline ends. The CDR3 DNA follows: TGTGCCAGCAGACCCGGACAGAACAATGAGCAGTTCTTC. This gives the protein CASRPGQNNEQFF.

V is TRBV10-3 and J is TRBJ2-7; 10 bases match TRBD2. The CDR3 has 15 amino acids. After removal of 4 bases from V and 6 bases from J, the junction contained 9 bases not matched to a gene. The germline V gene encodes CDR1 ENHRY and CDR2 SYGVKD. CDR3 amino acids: CAISGRAGGTGEQYF. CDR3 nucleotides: TGTGCCATCAGTGGCCGAGCGGGAGGGACTGGCGAGCAGTACTTC.